This T cell receptor beta chain was observed in a study of shared clonotypes between healthy human individuals. Study-wide findings and caveats: Only blood was sampled, and tissue TCR repertoires likely differ from blood ones. The represented genetic and exposure-history diversity was limited by the small number of donors.

The table lists this clone with many counts. Its antigen is currently unknown. Other DNA sequences in the same sample also yield this CDR3. TCRdb's table, derived via immunoSEQ multiplex PCR, lists solely in-frame clones and lacks some. The data contain about 1.1 million clones, around 77% of them singletons. The CDR3 has 10 residues. The V gene's germline CDR1 is MDHEN and CDR2 SYDVKM. Trimming stripped 7 bases from V and 5 bases from J, with 5 bases between. The source material was memory CD4+ T cells from PBMCs. Subset defined: CD45RA-negative fraction. The V gene is TRBV28, the J gene TRBJ1-1; no definite D call. The sequence was obtained from a man aged 18 to 35 in good health. Some clones in this sample may be carry-over from other donors' samples. CDR3 in amino acids: CASKRTEAFF. The CDR3 region has the DNA TGTGCCAGCAAAAGGACTGAAGCTTTCTTT.